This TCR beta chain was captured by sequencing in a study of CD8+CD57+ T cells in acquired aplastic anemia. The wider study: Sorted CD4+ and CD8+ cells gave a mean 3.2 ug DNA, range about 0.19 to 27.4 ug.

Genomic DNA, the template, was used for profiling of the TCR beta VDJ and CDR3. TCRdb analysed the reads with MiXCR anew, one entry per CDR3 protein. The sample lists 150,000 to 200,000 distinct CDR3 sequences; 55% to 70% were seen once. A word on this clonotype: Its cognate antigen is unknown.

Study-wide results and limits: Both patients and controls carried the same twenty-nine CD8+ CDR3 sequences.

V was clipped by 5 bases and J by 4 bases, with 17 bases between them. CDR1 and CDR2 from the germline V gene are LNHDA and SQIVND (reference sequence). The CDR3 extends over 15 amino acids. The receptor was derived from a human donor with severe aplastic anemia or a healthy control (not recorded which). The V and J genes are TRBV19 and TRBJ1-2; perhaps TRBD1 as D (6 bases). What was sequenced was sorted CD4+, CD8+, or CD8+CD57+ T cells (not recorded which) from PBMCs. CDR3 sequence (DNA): TGTGCCAGTAGTCCCCGAGGCGACAGGTTCTATGGCTACACCTTC. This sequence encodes CASSPRGDRFYGYTF.